Each of the 3 T cell receptor beta chains below was sequenced from the same sample in a study of radiotherapy plus CTLA-4 blockade in lung cancer. Assay: immunoSEQ multiplex PCR; the TCRdb copy retains only in-frame clones and omits some. The sample yields 85,000 to 90,000 clones, around 87% seen once. Source: peripheral blood, taken from a patient treated with radiotherapy plus ipilimumab. The receptors were sampled from a human donor with non-small cell lung cancer that progressed on radiotherapy plus ipilimumab.

This chain uses TRBV7-3 with TRBJ2-6; D unclear. The CDR3 has 15 residues. Trimming removed 5 bases from V and 4 bases from J, with 12 bases in between. Germline CDR1 SGHTA, CDR2 FQGTGA. CDR3 DNA: TGTGCCAGCAGCAGCGAGGCGACCGGGGCCAACGTCCTGACTTTC. It encodes CASSSEATGANVLTF.

The CDR3 DNA follows: TGTGCCAGCAGCCGGGGGGCCCCAGCCGGAAGGGAGCTGTTTTTT. Its protein is CASSRGAPAGRELFF. The genes are TRBV9 and TRBJ2-2, with a weak D call TRBD2 (7 bases). This CDR3 is 15 amino acids long. Germline V gene sequence: CDR1 SGDLS, CDR2 YYNGEE. Between the trimmed V and J ends, which lost 4 bases and 9 bases, there was a span of 19 bases. Looking up the rest from reference TRBV9 and TRBJ2-2 gives the full variable domain: DSGVTQTPKHLITATGQRVTLRCSPRSGDLSVYWYQQSLDQGLQFLIQYYNGEERAKGNILERFSAQQFPDLHSELNLSSLELGDSALYFCASSRGAPAGRELFFGEGSRLTVL.

The rearrangement joins TRBV7-2 to TRBJ1-6; 9 bases match TRBD1. The CDR3 has 15 amino acids. Germline V gene data show CDR1 as SGHTA and CDR2 as FQGNSA. V shed 5 bases, J shed 6 bases, and the junction held 5 bases outside the gene matches. DNA for the CDR3: TGTGCCAGCAGCCCCGCGGGACAGGGTAATTCACCCCTCCACTTT. It yields the protein CASSPAGQGNSPLHF.